This record covers a single T cell receptor beta chain. Its antigen remains undetermined. Within one base of it there is no much larger clone, and no base qualities were kept. The receptor library was made with 5' RACE. Data came from an Illumina HiSeq 2000. A universal primer binding site was introduced by template switching, and a unique molecular identifier was present in the final cDNA, enabling accurate counting of TCR cDNA molecules. Specific primers in the conserved constant-segment region were used to synthesize first-strand cDNA for TCR alpha and beta chains. To control for contamination, every cDNA library carried two barcodes: a SMART-Mk sample barcode plus Illumina barcodes. TruSeq adapter sequences along with Illumina sample barcodes were introduced in two successive PCR steps. Sequencing of the TCR alpha and beta cDNA libraries was done on the Illumina HiSeq platform using custom primers. On the study's bioinformatics: Unique molecular identifiers were extracted from raw reads with MiGEC, and CDR3 positions were determined with MiXCR. Recombination models were inferred per individual with the repgenHMM and IGoR tools using an EM algorithm. Shared clonotypes were analyzed with the tcR package in R, and sharing was normalized by the product of cloneset sizes. To study raw recombination without the effects of thymic and clonal selection, out-of-frame nonproductive sequences were analyzed. TCRdb reworked the public reads: Q25 trimming with fastp, MiXCR clone assembly, productive beta chains retained. Identical CDR3 proteins give one entry, which carries the most common genes and DNA. The V and J calls, along with clone size, are taken from TCRdb and not from the paper's own processing. Present in this sample are just over 450,000 distinct CDR3 sequences, approximately 15% of which were seen just once. The ten largest clones add up to about 0.54% of the sample.

Only healthy Caucasian donors were included. Three pairs of female monozygotic twins, all aged about 18 to 29 years, made up the twin cohort. Positive isolation kits from Invitrogen were used to isolate the CD4+ and CD8+ T cell populations. Its CDR3 holds 14 amino acids, cysteine through phenylalanine. The kept DNA is CDR3 alone, 42 bases in frame from the first base. Sequences MNHEY (CDR1) and SVGAGI (CDR2) are obtained from the germline V gene. At the junction V is shortened by 4 bases and J by 6 bases; bases outside the gene matches: 9. These data are taken from a study of identical twins (dated by TCRdb to the mid-2010s). Describing the broader study: TCR alpha and beta repertoires from monozygotic twins, unrelated adults of various ages and cord blood were deep-sequenced to test whether fetal clonotypes persist. To rule out contamination, the twin experiments were replicated at different times with different library preparation protocols.

Here is what the overall study found, with its caveats: A weaker excess of twin sharing was found in beta out-of-frame sequences because the signal-to-noise ratio was lowered by fewer shared sequences. In monozygotic twins, out-of-frame TCR alpha sharing was systematically underestimated by recombination models, although the models agreed with sharing between unrelated individuals. Conclusions relied on cross-sectional statistical analysis, since the same donors could not be followed over many years. Fewer insertions were carried by abundant cord blood beta clonotypes; a weaker similar trend was observed in young adult naive repertoires, while no such trend was observed in memory repertoires. Out-of-frame TCR alpha sequences shared between twins showed an excess of low generation-probability sequences compared with coincidental sharing between unrelated individuals. Invariant T cells such as MAIT and iNKT could partly confound zero-insertion analyses, although diverse VJ usage argued against such confounding for most clonotypes.

In addition, the sample was reused for a study of yellow fever vaccine responses in identical twins. Reported in the second study: The authors reported that the T cell response to vaccination in identical twins appeared partly convergent and partly personalized. The study precisely tracked vaccine-responding T cell clones in identical twins.

This clonotype was sampled from a woman between 18 and 29 years old in good health. The receptor chain draws on TRBV6-5 and TRBJ2-7, and TRBD1 matches 7 of the central bases. Source material: CD4+ T cells sorted from blood. In nucleotides, the sequence is TGTGCCAGCAGTTCCGGGACAGCAGCTACCGAGCAGTACTTC. Its protein reads: CASSSGTAATEQYF.